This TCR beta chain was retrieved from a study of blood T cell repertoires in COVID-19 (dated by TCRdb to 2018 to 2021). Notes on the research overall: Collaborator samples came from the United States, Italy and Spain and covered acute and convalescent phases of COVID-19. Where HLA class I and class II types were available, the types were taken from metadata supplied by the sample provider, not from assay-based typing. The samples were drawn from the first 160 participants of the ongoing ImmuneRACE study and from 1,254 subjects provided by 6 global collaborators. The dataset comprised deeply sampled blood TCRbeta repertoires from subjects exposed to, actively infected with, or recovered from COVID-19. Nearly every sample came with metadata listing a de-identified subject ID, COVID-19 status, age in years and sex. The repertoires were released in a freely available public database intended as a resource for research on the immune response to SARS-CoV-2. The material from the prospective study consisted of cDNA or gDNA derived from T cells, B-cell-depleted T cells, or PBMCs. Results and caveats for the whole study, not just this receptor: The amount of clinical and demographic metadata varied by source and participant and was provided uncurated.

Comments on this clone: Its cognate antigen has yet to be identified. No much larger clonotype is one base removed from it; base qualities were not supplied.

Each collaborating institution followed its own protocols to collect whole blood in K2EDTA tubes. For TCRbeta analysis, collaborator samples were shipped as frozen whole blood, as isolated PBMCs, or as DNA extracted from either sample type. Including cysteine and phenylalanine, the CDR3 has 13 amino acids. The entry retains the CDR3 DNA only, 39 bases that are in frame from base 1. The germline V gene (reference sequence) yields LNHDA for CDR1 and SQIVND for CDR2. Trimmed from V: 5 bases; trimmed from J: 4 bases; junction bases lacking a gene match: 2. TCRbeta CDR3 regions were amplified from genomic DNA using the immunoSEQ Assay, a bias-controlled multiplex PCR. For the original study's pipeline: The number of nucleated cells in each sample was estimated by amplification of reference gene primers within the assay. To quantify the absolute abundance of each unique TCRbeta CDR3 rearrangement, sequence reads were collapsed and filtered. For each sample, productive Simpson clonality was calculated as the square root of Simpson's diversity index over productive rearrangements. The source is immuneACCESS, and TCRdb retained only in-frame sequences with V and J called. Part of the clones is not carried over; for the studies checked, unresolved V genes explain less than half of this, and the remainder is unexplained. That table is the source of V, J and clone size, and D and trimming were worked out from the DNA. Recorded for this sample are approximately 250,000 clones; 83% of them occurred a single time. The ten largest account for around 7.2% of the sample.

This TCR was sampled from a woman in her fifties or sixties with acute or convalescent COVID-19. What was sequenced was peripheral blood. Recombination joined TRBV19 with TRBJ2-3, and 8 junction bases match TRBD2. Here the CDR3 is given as CASSAGGADTQYF. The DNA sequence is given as TGTGCCAGTAGTGCGGGAGGTGCAGATACGCAGTATTTT.